The 4 T cell receptor beta chains given below trace back to one sample, sequenced in a study of cytomegalovirus exposure and HLA in healthy donors. Use of 60 Vbeta and 13 Jbeta primers characterized the PCR. The data were produced by immunoSEQ multiplex PCR, yet TCRdb's version contains in-frame clones alone and is incomplete. The data hold roughly 190,000 clones, with 75% to 90% observed a single time. Sequencing was done on a sample of PBMCs. The source of these receptors is a boy aged 2 to 10 in good health and CMV-seronegative.

The chain is built from TRBV29-1 and TRBJ2-5; the match to TRBD1 covers 11 bases. After removal of 5 bases from V and 3 bases from J, the junction contained 17 bases not matched to a gene. CDR1 SQVTM and CDR2 ANQGSEA come from the germline V gene. This CDR3 comprises 18 residues. The CDR3 nucleotides are TGCAGCGTTCCGCGTTTTATTTGGGACAGGGGGATGGAAGAGACCCAGTACTTC. Amino acids: CSVPRFIWDRGMEETQYF.

The chain joins TRBV6-1 to TRBJ2-2; D might be TRBD2 (5 bases). This CDR3 is built from 14 residues. The germline CDR1 and CDR2 sequences are MNHNS and SASEGT. With 5 bases removed from V and 3 bases from J, the gap between germline ends came to 10 bases. This CDR3 is CASSPPGDTGELFF. DNA of the CDR3: TGTGCCAGCAGTCCCCCCGGGGACACCGGGGAGCTGTTTTTT.

The chain uses TRBV7-8 and TRBJ1-1; no firm D call. V shed 1 base and J shed 5 bases, with 20 bases lying between them. Per the germline V gene, CDR1 is SGHVS and CDR2 is FQNEAQ. This CDR3 contains 17 residues. For the CDR3, the DNA is TGTGCCAGCAGCTTAGTGTCTCATCATCGGGATGAAACTGAAGCTTTCTTT. It is translated as CASSLVSHHRDETEAFF.

This sequence joins TRBV13 and TRBJ2-5, with 9 bases aligning to TRBD2. The last part of the DNA fits TRBJ2-7 better; the J call may be wrong. The CDR3 loop spans 13 amino acids. Germline V gives CDR1 PRHDT, CDR2 FYEKMQ (reference sequence). CDR3 DNA sequence: TGTGCCAGCAGCAGCGGGGGGAGGTACGAGCAGTACTTC. This gives the protein CASSSGGRYEQYF.